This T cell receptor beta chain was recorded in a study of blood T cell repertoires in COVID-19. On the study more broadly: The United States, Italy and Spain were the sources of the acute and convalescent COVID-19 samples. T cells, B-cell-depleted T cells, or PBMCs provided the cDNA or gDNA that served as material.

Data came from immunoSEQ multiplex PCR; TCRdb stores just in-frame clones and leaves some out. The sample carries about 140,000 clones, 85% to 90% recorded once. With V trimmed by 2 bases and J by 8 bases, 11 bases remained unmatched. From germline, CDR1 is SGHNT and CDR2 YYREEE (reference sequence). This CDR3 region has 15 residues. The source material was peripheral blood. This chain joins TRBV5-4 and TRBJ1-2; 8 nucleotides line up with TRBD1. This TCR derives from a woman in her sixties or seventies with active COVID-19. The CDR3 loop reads CASSLETGESWGYTF. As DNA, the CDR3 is TGTGCCAGCAGCTTAGAGACAGGGGAATCTTGGGGCTACACCTTC.